A single sample gave rise to the 28 T cell receptor beta chains below, sequenced in a study of blood T cell repertoires in COVID-19. Profiled with immunoSEQ multiplex PCR; TCRdb holds only in-frame clones, not every one. In the table there are approximately 150,000 clones, 65% to 85% of which are singletons. Sequencing was carried out using PBMCs or T cells enriched from blood (not recorded which). The receptors originated from a man in his 70s who had been exposed to COVID-19.

The sample holds a few counts of this clone. The chain is built from TRBV7-8 and TRBJ2-7; TRBD2 agrees at 14 bases. Germline trimming cut 5 bases from V and 2 bases from J; bases unmatched to any gene: 5. CDR3 size: 16 residues. Per germline, CDR1 SGHVS and CDR2 FQNEAQ. The CDR3 region has the DNA TGTGCCAGCAGCCGGGGACTAGCGGGGGTCCCCTACGAGCAGTACTTC. This codes for CASSRGLAGVPYEQYF.

The sample holds one count of this clone. The chain employs TRBV30 and TRBJ2-6, with TRBD2 matching over 7 bases. The germline V gene encodes CDR1 GTSNPN and CDR2 SVGIG (reference sequence). The CDR3 is 13 amino acids. The CDR3 DNA reads TGTGCGGCTCGGGGGGTAGGGGCCAACGTCCTGACTTTC. Its translation: CAARGVGANVLTF.

The chain recombines TRBV19 with TRBJ2-1; TRBD2 agrees at 12 bases. Trimming removed 5 bases from V and 6 bases from J; junction bases left unmatched: 5. Germline CDR1 reads LNHDA; CDR2 reads SQIVND (reference sequence). This CDR3 comprises 15 residues. CDR3 bases: TGTGCCAGTAGTCGACTGACTAGCGGGGGCAATGAGCAGTTCTTC. The encoded protein is CASSRLTSGGNEQFF.

CDR3 DNA: TGTGCCAGCAGCTTACCGGGTGAAGGTGGCTACACCTTC. Its protein is CASSLPGEGGYTF. The chain employs TRBV11-2 and TRBJ1-2; D is unresolved. V lost 2 bases to trimming and J lost 7 bases, with 11 bases between them. The CDR3 has 13 amino acids. Germline lookup yields CDR1 SGHAT and CDR2 FQNNGV.

The V gene is TRBV12-3 or TRBV12-4, the J gene TRBJ2-7; D unresolved. V was shortened by 8 bases and J by 1 base, with 9 bases between the two germline ends. The CDR3 has 12 amino acids. Here the CDR3 reads CASSRSSYEQYF. CDR3 bases: TGTGCCAGCTCGAGAAGTTCCTACGAGCAGTACTTC.

The chain links TRBV4-3 to TRBJ1-1; 7 bases are a match to TRBD1. V lost 0 bases and J lost 2; bases outside the gene matches: 15. Germline CDR1 LGHNA, CDR2 YSLEER. This CDR3 comprises 19 residues. CDR3 in amino acids: CASSQEVPPRDRVNTEAFF. CDR3 DNA: TGCGCCAGCAGCCAAGAGGTTCCCCCCCGGGACAGAGTTAACACTGAAGCTTTCTTT.

The gene calls are TRBV9 and TRBJ2-7; the D gene is possibly TRBD2 (6 bases). Germline V gene sequence: CDR1 SGDLS, CDR2 YYNGEE. V lost 3 bases and J lost 4, with 14 bases in between. The CDR3 length is 14 residues. The CDR3 region has the DNA TGTGCCAGCAGCGGGGGACTCCAAAATTACGAGCAGTACTTC. This gives the protein CASSGGLQNYEQYF.

V gene TRBV7-9 combines with J gene TRBJ2-3, with D maybe TRBD1 (6 bases). The CDR3 sequence is 14 residues long. Trimming took 4 bases from V and 5 from J, leaving 13 bases between them. Germline V lookup: CDR1 SEHNR, CDR2 FQNEAQ (reference sequence). The CDR3 nucleotides are TGTGCCAGCAGCTCGTGGGACACAAGAGATACGCAGTATTTT. Translating it yields CASSSWDTRDTQYF.

This chain connects TRBV3-1 (or the pseudogene TRBV3-2) to TRBJ1-1; possible D gene TRBD1, 6 bases. CDR1 and CDR2 from the germline V gene are LGHDT and YNNKEL (reference sequence). The CDR3 consists of 14 residues. V lost 4 bases, J lost 1 base, and 10 bases lay in between. In nucleotides, the CDR3 is TGTGCCAGCAGCCCTCTGGACAGGAACACTGAAGCTTTCTTT. The encoded protein is CASSPLDRNTEAFF.

The chain is built from TRBV4-2 and TRBJ1-1; 10 bases are a match to TRBD1. The CDR3 is 15 amino acids. V shed 4 bases and J 5 bases; nucleotides not matched to a gene: 7. In germline, CDR1 is LGHNA, CDR2 YNFKEQ. CDR3 DNA: TGTGCCAGCAGCCCATTGGGACAGGGGCAAACTGAAGCTTTCTTT. Its protein product is CASSPLGQGQTEAFF.

The V gene is TRBV6-5, the J gene TRBJ2-3, with D perhaps matching TRBD2 (6 bases). Germline assignment: CDR1 MNHEY and CDR2 SVGAGI. The CDR3 length is 14 residues. V dropped 6 bases and J dropped 2 bases, with 12 bases sitting between them. Here the CDR3 DNA reads TGTGCCAGCAGGGCGGAGGGCTCCACAGATACGCAGTATTTT. Amino acids: CASRAEGSTDTQYF.

V usage is TRBV3-1 (or the pseudogene TRBV3-2) and J usage is TRBJ2-2; 11 bases are shared with TRBD2. CDR3 length: 17 amino acids. From germline, CDR1 is LGHDT and CDR2 YNNKEL (reference sequence). Trimming cost V 0 bases and J 5 bases; bases outside gene matches: 5. The DNA for the CDR3 is TGTGCCAGCAGCCAAGATCAACTAGCGGGAGCTACCGGGGAGCTGTTTTTT. The encoded protein is CASSQDQLAGATGELFF.

The chain is built from TRBV13 and TRBJ2-5; the match to TRBD2 covers 7 bases. The J segment lost 1 base and the V segment lost 0 bases, leaving 5 bases of the junction unmatched. Germline CDR1 is PRHDT and CDR2 is FYEKMQ (reference sequence). The CDR3 runs to 16 residues. CDR3 in amino acids: CASSLGVAGPQETQYF. CDR3 DNA sequence: TGTGCCAGCAGCTTAGGAGTAGCGGGCCCCCAAGAGACCCAGTACTTC.

The chain joins TRBV30 to TRBJ1-6; D is ambiguous. The V gene's germline CDR1 is GTSNPN and CDR2 SVGIG (reference sequence). The CDR3 is made up of 11 amino acids. V shed 2 bases and J shed 11 bases, with 7 bases lying between them. Written as DNA, the CDR3 is TGTGCCTGGAGTCTCGAGACACCCCTCCACTTT. Encoded protein: CAWSLETPLHF.

The chain is built from TRBV19 and TRBJ2-2, with TRBD2 identical over 11 bases. The length of the CDR3 is 16 residues. Germline assignment: CDR1 LNHDA and CDR2 SQIVND (reference sequence). V gave up 7 bases and J gave up 4 bases; unmatched junction bases: 8. This chain's CDR3 is CASTHRGLAATGELFF. In DNA form, the CDR3 reads TGTGCCAGTACCCATCGGGGACTAGCGGCCACCGGGGAGCTGTTTTTT. Combining the CDR3 with reference TRBV19 and TRBJ2-2 gives the whole variable domain DGGITQSPKYLFRKEGQNVTLSCEQNLNHDAMYWYRQDPGQGLRLIYYSQIVNDFQKGDIAEGYSVSREKKESFPLTVTSAQKNPTAFYLCASTHRGLAATGELFFGEGSRLTVL.

The rearrangement uses TRBV7-2 and TRBJ1-5, with D unclear. Germline-derived CDR1 and CDR2 are SGHTA and FQGNSA. V was pared by 1 base and J by 5 bases, with 6 bases between. CDR3 length: 13 residues. The CDR3: CASSLGGHQPQHF. The CDR3 DNA follows: TGTGCCAGCAGCTTAGGAGGGCATCAGCCCCAGCATTTT.

The gene calls are TRBV5-8 and TRBJ1-1, with TRBD1 as a possible D gene (6 bases). Deletions cut 4 bases from V and 0 bases from J, with 10 bases between. Germline CDR1 is SGHTS and CDR2 is YDEGEE. CDR3 length: 14 residues. The CDR3 DNA follows: TGTGCCAGCAGCCCTGGGACATTGAACACTGAAGCTTTCTTT. It codes for CASSPGTLNTEAFF. Drawing the rest from reference TRBV5-8 and TRBJ1-1, the complete variable domain is EAGVTQSPTHLIKTRGQQATLRCSPISGHTSVYWYQQALGLGLQFLLWYDEGEERNRGNFPPRFSGRQFPNYSSELNVNALELEDSALYLCASSPGTLNTEAFFGQGTRLTVV.

The rearrangement joins TRBV7-9 to TRBJ2-5; D is possibly TRBD1 (6 bases). The V and J ends lost 7 bases and 3 bases respectively, with 18 bases between them. CDR3 length: 15 residues. The germline CDR1 and CDR2 sequences are SEHNR and FQNEAQ (reference sequence). The CDR3 DNA sequence: TGTGCCAGCACCCCAGTTGGGGGCAGGGAAGAGACCCAGTACTTC. Its protein product is CASTPVGGREETQYF. The variable domain in full, with the rest retrieved from reference TRBV7-9 and TRBJ2-5, is DTGVSQNPRHKITKRGQNVTFRCDPISEHNRLYWYRQTLGQGPEFLTYFQNEAQLEKSRLLSDRFSAERPKGSFSTLEIQRTEQGDSAMYLCASTPVGGREETQYFGPGTRLLVL.

The genes are TRBV27 and TRBJ1-5; the match to TRBD1 covers 8 bases. The CDR3 sequence is 14 residues long. The V gene's germline CDR1 is MNHEY and CDR2 SMNVEV (reference sequence). Trimming at V came to 6 bases and at J to 6 bases, leaving 7 bases not matched to a gene. The CDR3 region is CASRSPQGGQPQHF. CDR3 DNA: TGTGCCAGCAGATCTCCACAGGGGGGTCAGCCCCAGCATTTT.

This chain uses TRBV19 with TRBJ2-7; D is perhaps TRBD1 (5 bases). Germline CDR1 is LNHDA and CDR2 is SQIVND (reference sequence). The CDR3 length is 15 residues. The V end was cut by 5 bases, the J end by 1 base, with 15 bases between. CDR3 in amino acids: CASSQAGMGSYEQYF. The CDR3 coding sequence is TGTGCCAGTAGTCAGGCAGGGATGGGATCCTACGAGCAGTACTTC.

The chain is built from TRBV7-2 and TRBJ1-6; D gene ambiguous. Deletions cut 2 bases from V and 6 bases from J, with 8 bases between. CDR3 size: 14 residues. CDR1 SGHTA and CDR2 FQGNSA come from the germline V gene. The CDR3 region is CASSLQGSNSPLHF. Written as DNA, the CDR3 is TGTGCCAGCAGCTTACAAGGGAGTAATTCACCCCTCCACTTT.

J is TRBJ1-2 and V is TRBV7-2; D not resolved. The germline V gene encodes CDR1 SGHTA and CDR2 FQGNSA. V lost 1 base to trimming and J lost 7 bases, with 10 bases between them. The CDR3 is 13 amino acids. The CDR3 DNA reads as TGTGCCAGCAGCTTAGGAGTCGTTGGTGGCTACACCTTC. This encodes CASSLGVVGGYTF.

This clone was counted once. This chain joins TRBV29-1 and TRBJ1-1; D is perhaps TRBD1 (5 bases). This CDR3 has 15 amino acids. Germline V CDR1 and CDR2: SQVTM, ANQGSEA. V gave up 6 bases and J gave up 3 bases, with 20 bases separating them. CDR3 coding DNA: TGCAGCGTGGTTTGGGGCAGGCTTCTCGACACTGAAGCTTTCTTT. It specifies CSVVWGRLLDTEAFF.

The V gene is TRBV19, the J gene TRBJ2-2; 11 bases agree with TRBD2. Germline values: CDR1 LNHDA, CDR2 SQIVND (reference sequence). The CDR3 spans 16 residues. The V and J ends lost 6 bases and 4 bases, in that order; junction bases with no gene match: 7. The CDR3 loop is CASSLTSGSPTGELFF. CDR3 DNA sequence: TGTGCCAGTAGCCTAACTAGCGGGAGTCCCACCGGGGAGCTGTTTTTT.

The chain combines TRBV27 with TRBJ2-2, with D possibly TRBD1 on 5 matching bases. This CDR3 contains 14 residues. CDR1 is MNHEY and CDR2 is SMNVEV in the germline V gene (reference sequence). V shed 6 bases and J shed 4 bases, with 12 bases lying between them. The DNA of the CDR3 is TGTGCCAGCAGGCCGAGACAGACCACCGGGGAGCTGTTTTTT. Its protein is CASRPRQTTGELFF.

The V gene is TRBV28, the J gene TRBJ2-1, with D possibly TRBD2 on 8 matching bases. The CDR3 is made up of 16 amino acids. Germline V gives CDR1 MDHEN, CDR2 SYDVKM. Trimming shortened V by 5 bases and J by 7 bases, and 21 bases separated the two germline ends. CDR3: CASSAGRGRFGNEQFF. The CDR3 nucleotides are TGTGCCAGCAGTGCCGGGAGGGGGCGCTTCGGGAATGAGCAGTTCTTC.

The CDR3 DNA is TGTGCCAGCAGCCAAGGCGGGACAGGGGGCAGCTATGGCTACACCTTC. It yields the protein CASSQGGTGGSYGYTF. This chain uses TRBV4-2 with TRBJ1-2, with 12 bases identical to TRBD1. There are 16 residues in the CDR3. Per germline, CDR1 LGHNA and CDR2 YNFKEQ. Trimming took 1 base from V and 4 from J; bases not matched to a gene: 4.

This clone was seen a few times. The V gene is TRBV5-1, the J gene TRBJ1-5, with unresolved D. CDR1 and CDR2 (germline): SGHRS, YFSETQ. Trimming took 5 bases from V and 4 from J, leaving 16 bases between them. The CDR3 has 15 residues. CDR3 sequence: CASRQGLDGNQPQHF. In DNA, the CDR3 is TGCGCCAGCAGACAAGGACTTGATGGGAATCAGCCCCAGCATTTT.